The 3 T cell receptor beta chains below come from one sample, sequenced in a study of CD8+CD57+ T cells in acquired aplastic anemia. Using genomic DNA as the template, TCR beta VDJ and CDR3 profiling was carried out. Each CDR3 protein is one row after TCRdb ran MiXCR on the reads. The table has about 210,000 distinct CDR3 sequences, roughly 35% seen once. The material sequenced was sorted CD4+, CD8+, or CD8+CD57+ T cells (not recorded which) from PBMCs. The receptors were gathered from a human donor in good health, serving as a control.

The chain links TRBV2 to TRBJ1-6; TRBD1 might be the D (5 bases). CDR1 and CDR2 from the germline V gene are SNHLY and FYNNEI. With 4 bases removed from V and 8 bases from J, the gap between germline ends came to 15 bases. The CDR3 extends over 15 amino acids. The CDR3 nucleotides are TGTGCCAGCAGTGCCCTGGACGGGGCCGATTCACCCCTCCACTTT. Translation: CASSALDGADSPLHF.

This clonotype was detected many times. The CDR3 DNA reads as TGCAGCGCCAGAGCCCCTCCCGGGGAGCTGTTTTTT. It is translated as CSARAPPGELFF. The chain carries TRBV29-1 and TRBJ2-2; no reliable D call. The V gene lost 7 bases and the J gene lost 6 bases, with 12 bases spanning the gap. This CDR3 has 12 residues. The germline V gene has CDR1 SQVTM and CDR2 ANQGSEA.

With respect to this clonotype: A junction boundary mismatches the germline segment, possibly from a read error. The chain links TRBV12-3 or TRBV12-4 to TRBJ1-2; TRBD1 agrees at 12 bases. The CDR3 covers 16 residues. The chain's CDR3 is CASSPGQGAVNYGYAF. CDR3 nucleotides: TGTGCCAGCAGTCCGGGACAGGGGGCGGTTAACTATGGCTACGCCTTC.